This section outlines one T cell receptor (beta chain) sequence together with its context. The target antigen is unknown. Other DNA sequences in the same sample also yield this CDR3. The data derive from a study of shared clonotypes between healthy human individuals. Study-level information: CD4 naive and CD4 memory each took three plates per donor, while CD8 naive took two and CD8 memory one.

For every subset, genomic DNA was evenly distributed across several immunoSEQ plates. In the source study's methods: From ImmunoSEQ came sequences covering only the junction and carrying no quality scores, so filtering differed. Generated by immunoSEQ multiplex PCR, the TCRdb table keeps only in-frame clones and is missing some. That table supplies the V and J calls and clone size; D and trimming were determined from the DNA. The table has more than 2,000,000 clones, around 94% seen once. V trimming: 4 bases; J trimming: 2 bases; junction bases outside the gene matches: 2. This CDR3 is 14 amino acids long. Per the germline V gene, CDR1 is MNHNY and CDR2 is SVGAGI (reference sequence). Whole-study results and caveats: A generally larger estimated richness was seen in naive subsets than in memory subsets.

This clonotype originated in a man aged 18 to 29 in good health. Specimen: naive CD4+ T cells sorted from blood. Noted subset: CD45RA+ positively selected. V gene TRBV6-6 combines with J gene TRBJ2-7, with TRBD2 matching over 10 bases. CDR3 region: CASSWTSGPYEQYF. CDR3 in DNA: TGTGCCAGCAGTTGGACTAGCGGCCCCTACGAGCAGTACTTC.